These 29 T cell receptor beta chains were sequenced from one sample in a study of shared clonotypes between healthy human individuals. Using immunoSEQ multiplex PCR, the repertoire was profiled, and TCRdb retains in-frame clones only, with some absent. The data contain about 2.3 million clones, 85% to 95% of them singletons. Sequenced input: naive CD4+ T cells from PBMCs. Subset specified: CD45RA+ positively selected. The receptors stem from a young man in good health. Some clones in this sample may be carry-over from other donors' samples.

CDR3 region: CASSRERLAGGNSYNEQFF. In DNA form, the CDR3 reads TGTGCCAGCAGCCGTGAGCGACTAGCGGGAGGAAACTCCTACAATGAGCAGTTCTTC. The chain carries TRBV27 and TRBJ2-1; TRBD2 matches 13 bases. Germline V gives CDR1 MNHEY, CDR2 SMNVEV (reference sequence). This CDR3 is built from 19 residues. After removal of 6 bases from V and 0 bases from J, the junction contained 11 bases not matched to a gene.

The chain employs TRBV5-1 and TRBJ2-3, with 9 bases aligning to TRBD2. This CDR3 has 14 residues. Germline CDR1 SGHRS, CDR2 YFSETQ. V was clipped by 6 bases and J by 3 bases; unmatched bases: 5. CDR3 in amino acids: CASMATSGTDTQYF. CDR3 in DNA: TGCGCCAGCATGGCGACTAGCGGAACAGATACGCAGTATTTT.

The V call is TRBV9, the J call TRBJ2-7; possibly TRBD1 for D (5 bases). The ends were cut back, 3 bases at V and 3 bases at J, with 19 bases in the middle. CDR1 is SGDLS, CDR2 YYNGEE, per germline. The CDR3 covers 16 residues. CDR3 loop: CASSAGFGSSVYEQYF. CDR3 sequence (DNA): TGTGCCAGCAGCGCAGGGTTCGGGTCGTCAGTCTACGAGCAGTACTTC.

This chain links TRBV6-1 with TRBJ2-7, with D perhaps TRBD2 (6 bases). The CDR3 consists of 12 residues. Deletions cut 3 bases from V and 6 bases from J, with 9 bases between. Germline V gene lookup returns CDR1 MNHNS and CDR2 SASEGT. The CDR3 is CASSEEGREQYF. The CDR3 DNA follows: TGTGCCAGCAGTGAGGAGGGGCGCGAGCAGTACTTC.

The chain carries TRBV5-1 and TRBJ2-3; TRBD1 might be the D (5 bases). V was clipped by 0 bases and J by 0 bases, with 11 bases between them. Per germline, CDR1 SGHRS and CDR2 YFSETQ. This CDR3 is 16 amino acids long. This CDR3 is CASSLVTVLSTDTQYF. The CDR3 DNA reads as TGCGCCAGCAGCTTGGTGACAGTTCTTAGCACAGATACGCAGTATTTT.

The chain links TRBV5-1 to TRBJ1-4; possible D gene TRBD1, 6 bases. Trimming took 4 bases from V and 6 from J, leaving 13 bases between them. Germline values: CDR1 SGHRS, CDR2 YFSETQ. The CDR3 length is 14 residues. This chain's CDR3 is CASSPGGADEKLFF. Written as DNA, the CDR3 is TGCGCCAGCAGCCCTGGGGGGGCGGATGAAAAACTGTTTTTT.

The CDR3 spells CASSMPSGSTDTQYF. The CDR3 nucleotides read TGTGCCAGCAGTATGCCTAGCGGGTCCACAGATACGCAGTATTTT. The chain combines TRBV28 with TRBJ2-3; 8 bases fit TRBD2. The CDR3 has 15 amino acids. Germline values: CDR1 MDHEN, CDR2 SYDVKM. The V segment lost 5 bases and the J segment 2 bases; nucleotides outside the gene matches: 6.

The chain combines TRBV28 with TRBJ1-1, with unresolved D. The CDR3 runs to 11 residues. Deletions cut 11 bases from V and 7 bases from J, with 14 bases between. Germline CDR1 is MDHEN and CDR2 is SYDVKM. CDR3 region: CAARHINEAFF. The CDR3 region has the DNA TGTGCCGCGCGACACATCAATGAAGCTTTCTTT.

This rearrangement joins TRBV28 to TRBJ2-5; 10 bases align to TRBD1. The CDR3 extends over 12 amino acids. Germline V CDR1 and CDR2: MDHEN, SYDVKM. The CDR3 nucleotides read TGTGGTCCCGGGACAGGGGAAGAGACCCAGTACTTC. This sequence encodes CGPGTGEETQYF.

The chain is built from TRBV7-6 and TRBJ2-1; D might be TRBD1 or TRBD2, each matching 6 bases. V lost 1 base and J 3 bases, leaving 16 bases between the germline ends. Germline CDR1 and CDR2: SGHVS and FNYEAQ. The CDR3 spans 17 residues. The CDR3 coding sequence is TGTGCCAGCAGCTTAGGGGGGGCAGGGGCGGACTACAATGAGCAGTTCTTC. Translating it yields CASSLGGAGADYNEQFF.

The V and J genes are TRBV5-1 and TRBJ2-3, with TRBD2 matching 13 bases. J gave up 1 base and V 3 bases, and 8 bases lay outside the gene matches. From germline, CDR1 is SGHRS and CDR2 YFSETQ. This CDR3 contains 18 residues. The CDR3 coding sequence is TGCGCCAGCAGCTCGGCCGGGACTAGCGGGGTTGGCACAGATACGCAGTATTTT. As protein: CASSSAGTSGVGTDTQYF.

This chain connects TRBV29-1 to TRBJ2-7; the D call may be TRBD1 or TRBD2 (5 bases each). From germline, CDR1 is SQVTM and CDR2 ANQGSEA. V shed 4 bases and J shed 5 bases, with 18 bases lying between them. The CDR3 contains 14 residues. The CDR3 DNA sequence: TGCAGCGTTGGGACTCGCCTAGCAGGGAACGAGCAGTACTTC. Amino acids: CSVGTRLAGNEQYF.

CDR3 loop: CASSKTRTGRVETQYF. CDR3 DNA: TGTGCCAGCAGCAAAACCCGGACGGGAAGGGTGGAGACCCAGTACTTC. The gene calls are TRBV11-2 and TRBJ2-5; a weak D match, TRBD2 (5 bases). Germline V gene lookup returns CDR1 SGHAT and CDR2 FQNNGV. The CDR3 covers 16 residues. V lost 5 bases and J lost 5, with 21 bases in between.

Comments on this clone: Distinct nucleotide sequences in the sample also encode this CDR3. J is TRBJ2-2 and V is TRBV29-1; 7 nucleotides line up with TRBD1. The J segment lost 1 base and the V segment lost 7 bases, leaving 3 bases of the junction unmatched. CDR3 length: 13 residues. CDR1 is SQVTM and CDR2 is ANQGSEA in the germline V gene. This chain's CDR3 is CSARQGNTGELFF. The CDR3 DNA sequence: TGCAGCGCCCGACAGGGGAACACCGGGGAGCTGTTTTTT.

The chain has TRBV29-1 and TRBJ2-1; a possible D gene is TRBD2 (5 bases). CDR3 length equals 13 residues. Germline CDR1 and CDR2: SQVTM and ANQGSEA. The CDR3 DNA reads as TGCAGGCAGCGAGGAGGCTCCTACAATGAGCAGTTCTTC. Protein sequence: CRQRGGSYNEQFF.

This chain connects TRBV4-2 to TRBJ2-5; 11 positions agree with TRBD1. V shed 1 base and J 5 bases; nucleotides not matched to a gene: 6. The CDR3 loop spans 16 amino acids. CDR1 and CDR2 from the germline V gene are LGHNA and YNFKEQ. CDR3 sequence reads: CASSQGRDRGSETQYF. The CDR3 DNA is TGTGCCAGCAGCCAAGGACGGGACAGGGGGTCGGAGACCCAGTACTTC.

V usage is TRBV4-2 and J usage is TRBJ1-2; 8 nucleotides agree with TRBD1. Trimming removed 5 bases from V and 4 bases from J; junction bases left unmatched: 6. Germline lookup yields CDR1 LGHNA and CDR2 YNFKEQ. The CDR3 spans 14 residues. DNA of the CDR3: TGTGCCAGCAGCTTACCCGGGACAGGCTATGGCTACACCTTC. This gives the protein CASSLPGTGYGYTF.

This clone showed up just once. The V and J genes are TRBV5-1 and TRBJ2-3, with 11 positions matching TRBD2. V shed 4 bases and J 3 bases; nucleotides not matched to a gene: 7. CDR1 and CDR2 from the germline V gene are SGHRS and YFSETQ. The CDR3 consists of 16 residues. In DNA, the CDR3 is TGCGCCAGCAGCAGGACCACTAGCGGGAGAACAGATACGCAGTATTTT. Protein product: CASSRTTSGRTDTQYF.

V gene TRBV6-6 combines with J gene TRBJ1-1; 10 nucleotides line up with TRBD1. Germline lookup yields CDR1 MNHNY and CDR2 SVGAGI (reference sequence). CDR3 length equals 13 residues. J lost 3 bases, V lost 7 bases, and 2 bases had no gene match. CDR3 loop: CASKDRGDTEAFF. Written as DNA, the CDR3 is TGTGCCAGCAAGGACAGGGGGGACACTGAAGCTTTCTTT.

The chain carries TRBV20-1 and TRBJ2-5; D gene ambiguous. The CDR3 is 11 residues long. Between the trimmed V and J ends, which lost 6 bases and 5 bases, there was a span of 10 bases. Germline V gene data show CDR1 as DFQATT and CDR2 as SNEGSKA (reference sequence). CDR3 loop: CSAYDVETQYF. The CDR3 coding sequence is TGCAGTGCATACGATGTTGAGACCCAGTACTTC.

The V and J genes are TRBV29-1 and TRBJ2-5; 7 bases match TRBD1. The CDR3 is 13 residues long. The J segment lost 2 bases and the V segment lost 5 bases, leaving 5 bases of the junction unmatched. Germline CDR1 SQVTM, CDR2 ANQGSEA. CDR3 sequence: CSVTGTDQETQYF. CDR3 in DNA: TGCAGCGTTACAGGGACAGATCAAGAGACCCAGTACTTC.

This chain links TRBV6-5 with TRBJ1-2; D is ambiguous. Trimming shortened V by 4 bases and J by 4 bases, and 10 bases separated the two germline ends. The CDR3 loop spans 13 amino acids. From germline, CDR1 is MNHEY and CDR2 SVGAGI. The chain's CDR3 is CASSLGPLYGYTF. DNA for the CDR3: TGTGCCAGCAGTTTAGGCCCTCTCTATGGCTACACCTTC.

This clone was observed a handful of times. The gene calls are TRBV25-1 and TRBJ1-2; D ambiguous. The CDR3 has 14 residues. Germline V lookup: CDR1 MGHDK, CDR2 SYGVNS. V lost 5 bases, J lost 0 bases, and 10 bases lay in between. CDR3 region: CASSIGPANYGYTF. CDR3 nucleotide sequence: TGTGCCAGCAGTATCGGGCCAGCTAACTATGGCTACACCTTC.

Concerning this clone: This same CDR3 is encoded by further DNA sequences in the sample. The chain is built from TRBV5-1 and TRBJ2-6; 7 bases fit TRBD1. Germline assignment: CDR1 SGHRS and CDR2 YFSETQ. The CDR3 runs to 15 residues. V lost 2 bases, J lost 4 bases, and 3 bases stayed unmatched. The CDR3 DNA reads as TGCGCCAGCAGCTTACAGGGGTCCGGGGCCAACGTCCTGACTTTC. Its translation is CASSLQGSGANVLTF.

As DNA, the CDR3 is TGCGCCAGCAGATATATAGCGGGATACAATGAGCAGTTCTTC. Encoded protein: CASRYIAGYNEQFF. The chain has TRBV5-1 and TRBJ2-1, with 8 positions matching TRBD2. The ends lost 5 bases at V and 4 bases at J; junction bases unmatched: 5. This CDR3 has 14 residues. Germline V gene data show CDR1 as SGHRS and CDR2 as YFSETQ.

The chain joins TRBV10-1 to TRBJ1-1; D gene uncertain. This CDR3 has 15 residues. Trimming left V 0 bases short and J 4 bases short, with 12 bases between. The germline CDR1 and CDR2 sequences are WNHNN and SYGVQD (reference sequence). The CDR3 sequence: CASSESARATTEAFF. CDR3 sequence (DNA): TGCGCCAGCAGTGAGTCAGCGCGGGCTACCACTGAAGCTTTCTTT.

The rearrangement links TRBV4-1 to TRBJ2-1; D possibly corresponds to TRBD2 (6 bases). CDR1 and CDR2 from the germline V gene are MGHRA and YSYEKL. V was pared by 6 bases and J by 2 bases, with 17 bases between. The CDR3 consists of 16 residues. CDR3 in amino acids: CASRRTREPTYNEQFF. In DNA form, the CDR3 reads TGCGCCAGCAGGCGAACCCGGGAGCCGACCTACAATGAGCAGTTCTTC.

This chain uses TRBV4-1 with TRBJ1-6; perhaps TRBD1 as D (5 bases). The germline V gene encodes CDR1 MGHRA and CDR2 YSYEKL. Trimming removed 1 base at V and 7 bases at J, with 14 bases between. The CDR3 has 16 amino acids. The CDR3 reads CASSQGTGARNSPLHF. The CDR3 nucleotides read TGCGCCAGCAGCCAAGGTACAGGTGCTCGGAATTCACCCCTCCACTTT.

The V and J genes are TRBV28 and TRBJ1-1; TRBD1 might be the D (6 bases). Trimming took off 2 bases at V and 10 bases at J, with 17 bases between the two ends. This CDR3 comprises 14 residues. Per the germline V gene, CDR1 is MDHEN and CDR2 is SYDVKM. DNA for the CDR3: TGTGCCAGCAGTTTACTTACAGGGCTCGGGGGAGCTTTCTTT. It specifies CASSLLTGLGGAFF.